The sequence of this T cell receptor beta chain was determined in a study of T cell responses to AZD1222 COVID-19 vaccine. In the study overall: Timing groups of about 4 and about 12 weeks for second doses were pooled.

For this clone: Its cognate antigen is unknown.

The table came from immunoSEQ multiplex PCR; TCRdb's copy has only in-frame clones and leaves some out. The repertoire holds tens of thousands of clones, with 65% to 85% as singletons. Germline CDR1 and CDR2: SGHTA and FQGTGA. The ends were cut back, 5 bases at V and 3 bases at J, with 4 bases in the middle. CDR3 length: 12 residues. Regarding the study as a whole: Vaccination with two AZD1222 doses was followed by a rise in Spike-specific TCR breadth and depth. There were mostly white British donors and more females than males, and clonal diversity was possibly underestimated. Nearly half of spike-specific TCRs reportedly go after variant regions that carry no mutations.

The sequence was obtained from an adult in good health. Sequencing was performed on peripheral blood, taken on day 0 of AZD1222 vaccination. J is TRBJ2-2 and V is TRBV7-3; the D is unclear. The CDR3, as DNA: TGTGCCAGCAGCCCGGACACCGGGGAGCTGTTTTTT. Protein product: CASSPDTGELFF.